What follows describes a single T cell receptor beta chain. The sample originates from a study of blood T cell repertoires in COVID-19. At the level of the study: Acute-phase and convalescent COVID-19 samples originated in the United States, Italy and Spain. Nucleic acid was either cDNA or gDNA, and it came from T cells, B-cell-depleted T cells, or PBMCs.

The CDR3 totals 16 residues. V lost 5 bases and J 4 bases, leaving 20 bases between the germline ends. Germline V lookup: CDR1 MDHEN, CDR2 SYDVKM. Under the authors' procedure: Quantification of nucleated cells was approximated via reference gene primer amplification. Profiling relied on immunoSEQ multiplex PCR, and the TCRdb table lists in-frame clones only, not all of them. The V and J calls and the clone size are those of that table, but D and trimming were determined from the DNA. This table holds around 110,000 clones, around 80% found once. The TCR originated in a woman aged 55 to 70 with acute or convalescent COVID-19. Sequencing was performed on peripheral blood. This chain connects TRBV28 to TRBJ2-5, with D possibly being TRBD1 (7 bases). The CDR3 is CASSPGDSSGRETQYF. The CDR3 DNA reads as TGTGCCAGCAGTCCAGGGGACAGTAGCGGTCGAGAGACCCAGTACTTC.